Following are 10 T cell receptor beta chains from one sample sequenced in a study of cytomegalovirus exposure and HLA in healthy donors. Data came from immunoSEQ multiplex PCR; TCRdb stores just in-frame clones and leaves some out. Of more than 85,000 clones listed, approximately 87% are singletons. The sample taken for sequencing was PBMCs. All receptors derive from a woman aged 25 to 39 in good health and CMV-seropositive.

The chain recombines TRBV18 with TRBJ2-1; D may be TRBD2 (5 bases). The V end lost 3 bases, the J end lost 1 base, and 16 bases lay between the germline ends. The CDR3 totals 17 residues. CDR1 and CDR2 from the germline V gene are KGHSH and LQKENI. The CDR3 nucleotides are TGTGCCAGCTCACCCCGGGGAGCTTGGCCTTCCTACAATGAGCAGTTCTTC. It is translated as CASSPRGAWPSYNEQFF.

A few counts support this clone. The CDR3 region has the DNA TGTGCCAGCAGTGAAGTGTTAATGAGGTTAAGGGACAGGGCGGCCTACGAGCAGTACTTC. It translates to CASSEVLMRLRDRAAYEQYF. This chain connects TRBV6-1 to TRBJ2-7; 9 bases map to TRBD1. After removal of 1 base from V and 2 bases from J, the junction contained 18 bases not matched to a gene. Germline V lookup: CDR1 MNHNS, CDR2 SASEGT. The CDR3 contains 20 residues.

The chain is built from TRBV28 and TRBJ1-2; D unclear. The CDR3 covers 13 residues. Trimming left V 5 bases short and J 6 bases short, with 13 bases between. Germline loops: CDR1 MDHEN, CDR2 SYDVKM. The CDR3 protein is CASSTSSPDGYTF. The DNA for the CDR3 is TGTGCCAGCAGTACATCCAGTCCTGATGGCTACACCTTC.

Here the CDR3 reads CATSSLPGASNSPLHF. DNA for the CDR3: TGTGCCACCAGCAGTCTCCCAGGGGCGAGTAATTCACCCCTCCACTTT. V usage is TRBV15 and J usage is TRBJ1-6; the D gene is possibly TRBD1 (6 bases). CDR3 length equals 16 residues. CDR1 and CDR2 (germline): LNHNV, YYDKDF (reference sequence). V was trimmed by 3 bases and J by 6 bases, leaving 15 bases between them. Full variable domain (remainder filled in from reference TRBV15 and TRBJ1-6): DAMVIQNPRYQVTQFGKPVTLSCSQTLNHNVMYWYQQKSSQAPKLLFHYYDKDFNNEADTPDNFQSRRPNTSFCFLDIRSPGLGDTAMYLCATSSLPGASNSPLHFGNGTRLTVT.

The chain recombines TRBV2 with TRBJ2-4, with TRBD1 matching 9 bases. The CDR3 spans 20 residues. The germline V gene encodes CDR1 SNHLY and CDR2 FYNNEI. V shed 1 base and J 2 bases; nucleotides not matched to a gene: 15. The CDR3 DNA reads as TGTGCCAGCAGTGAAGTGGGGACAGGGATGGTAAGGGAACCCAAAAACATTCAGTACTTC. Protein sequence: CASSEVGTGMVREPKNIQYF.

This chain uses TRBV2 with TRBJ2-5; D perhaps matches TRBD2 (7 bases). The germline V gene has CDR1 SNHLY and CDR2 FYNNEI. V lost 7 bases, J lost 2 bases, and 14 bases lay in between. There are 14 residues in the CDR3. The CDR3 nucleotides are TGTGCCAGCAAAGCGGGACACCTGCAAGAGACCCAGTACTTC. It specifies CASKAGHLQETQYF.

This sequence joins TRBV28 and TRBJ2-7; no clear D gene. CDR1 and CDR2 from the germline V gene are MDHEN and SYDVKM. This CDR3 spans 13 amino acids. The germline V and J ends were trimmed by 2 bases and 5 bases, with 10 bases remaining between them. CDR3: CASSLDWANEQYF. CDR3 DNA sequence: TGTGCCAGCAGTTTAGATTGGGCCAACGAGCAGTACTTC.

This sequence joins TRBV11-2 and TRBJ2-3, with 12 positions matching TRBD2. J was trimmed by 3 bases and V by 4 bases; bases with no gene match: 5. The CDR3 runs to 16 residues. The germline V gene has CDR1 SGHAT and CDR2 FQNNGV. The CDR3 nucleotides are TGTGCCAGCAGCTCGAGACTAGCGGGAGCGACAGATACGCAGTATTTT. Its translation: CASSSRLAGATDTQYF.

Concerning this clone itself: The junction departs from germline at one end; a sequencing error may be responsible. J is TRBJ2-1 and V is TRBV7-7; D is perhaps TRBD2 (6 bases). Per the germline V gene, CDR1 is SSHAT and CDR2 is FNYEAQ (reference sequence). The CDR3 is made up of 13 amino acids. CDR3 region: CASSLAGGDEQFF. CDR3 coding DNA: TGTGCTAGCAGCTTAGCTGGAGGGGATGAGCAGTTCTTC. Combining the CDR3 with reference TRBV7-7 and TRBJ2-1 gives the whole variable domain GAGVSQSPRYKVTKRGQDVTLRCDPISSHATLYWYQQALGQGPEFLTYFNYEAQPDKSGLPSDRFSAERPEGSISTLTIQRTEQRDSAMYRCASSLAGGDEQFFGPGTRLTVL.

This clone was picked up one time. The chain employs TRBV15 and TRBJ2-2; 12 bases line up with TRBD2. CDR3 size: 17 residues. J lost 1 base, V lost 2 bases, and 2 bases had no gene match. CDR1 and CDR2 from the germline V gene are LNHNV and YYDKDF (reference sequence). The CDR3 DNA reads TGTGCCACCAGCAGATCTAGCGGGAGGGGGAACACCGGGGAGCTGTTTTTT. This encodes CATSRSSGRGNTGELFF.